This passage covers 13 T cell receptor beta chains from one sample sequenced in a study of T cells after yellow fever vaccination. Each CDR3 protein is one row after TCRdb ran MiXCR on the 5' RACE reads. The sample contains 610,000 or so distinct CDR3 sequences, approximately 13% of which appear only once. The input for sequencing was PBMCs, taken on the day of the yellow fever booster vaccination. The origin of the receptors is a man aged 25-45 years who received the YFV17D yellow fever vaccine.

Written as DNA, the CDR3 is TGTGCCAGCAGCTTAAGGCTAGCGGGAGGGCCATCAGATACGCAGTATTTT. Amino acids: CASSLRLAGGPSDTQYF. V usage is TRBV7-2 and J usage is TRBJ2-3, with TRBD2 matching 12 bases. Germline lookup yields CDR1 SGHTA and CDR2 FQGNSA. J gave up 4 bases and V 2 bases, and 7 bases lay outside the gene matches. This CDR3 region has 17 residues.

This clonotype was seen only a few times. V usage is TRBV20-1 and J usage is TRBJ2-3, with TRBD2 matching over 7 bases. Germline loops: CDR1 DFQATT, CDR2 SNEGSKA (reference sequence). CDR3 size: 15 residues. With V trimmed by 3 bases and J by 1 base, 7 bases remained unmatched. The CDR3 coding sequence is TGCAGTGCTAGGATGCGCGGGGGAGGCACAGATACGCAGTATTTT. Protein sequence: CSARMRGGGTDTQYF.

The chain couples TRBV18 to TRBJ2-1, with D perhaps TRBD2 (5 bases). V shed 5 bases and J shed 8 bases, with 10 bases lying between them. Germline values: CDR1 KGHSH, CDR2 LQKENI. The CDR3 is 12 amino acids. The CDR3 loop is CASSSSSDEQFF. Here the CDR3 DNA reads TGTGCCAGCTCATCCAGTAGCGATGAGCAGTTCTTC.

In its sample, this clonotype was seen a few times. The chain recombines TRBV9 with TRBJ2-5, with TRBD2 identical over 9 bases. With V trimmed by 1 base and J by 1 base, 8 bases remained unmatched. Germline lookup yields CDR1 SGDLS and CDR2 YYNGEE. The CDR3 runs 17 residues. Here the CDR3 reads CASSVLAGVRSQETQYF. In nucleotides, the CDR3 is TGTGCCAGCAGCGTATTAGCGGGAGTCAGATCCCAAGAGACCCAGTACTTC.

The chain combines TRBV14 with TRBJ1-1; D is unclear. CDR3 length equals 13 residues. With 7 bases removed from V and 0 bases from J, the gap between germline ends came to 9 bases. Germline V gene data show CDR1 as SGHDN and CDR2 as FVKESK. The CDR3 nucleotides read TGTGCCAGCAAGCAGGATATGAACACTGAAGCTTTCTTT. Amino acids: CASKQDMNTEAFF.

The chain carries TRBV7-2 and TRBJ2-7; TRBD1 might be the D (5 bases). Trimming removed 5 bases at V and 6 bases at J, with 11 bases between. Per the germline V gene, CDR1 is SGHTA and CDR2 is FQGNSA. This CDR3 has 12 residues. The CDR3 nucleotides read TGTGCCAGCAGCCGTCCAGGGCTCGAGCAGTACTTC. Translation: CASSRPGLEQYF.

CDR3 sequence reads: CASSPTRNEKLFF. The CDR3 nucleotides are TGTGCCAGCAGCCCGACCCGTAATGAAAAACTGTTTTTT. The V and J genes are TRBV7-2 and TRBJ1-4; D is unresolved. Germline V CDR1 and CDR2: SGHTA, FQGNSA. The CDR3 is made up of 13 amino acids. The ends were cut back, 5 bases at V and 4 bases at J, with 8 bases in the middle.

V usage is TRBV19 and J usage is TRBJ1-5; no reliable D call. With 8 bases removed from V and 0 bases from J, the gap between germline ends came to 5 bases. This CDR3 is built from 12 residues. Germline V gene data show CDR1 as LNHDA and CDR2 as SQIVND (reference sequence). The CDR3 reads CASRFSNQPQHF. CDR3 in DNA: TGTGCCAGTCGATTTAGCAATCAGCCCCAGCATTTT.

The V and J genes are TRBV20-1 and TRBJ2-7; the D gene could be TRBD1 or TRBD2 (6 bases each). Germline V gene lookup returns CDR1 DFQATT and CDR2 SNEGSKA (reference sequence). The ends were cut back, 3 bases at V and 10 bases at J, with 22 bases in the middle. The length of the CDR3 is 14 residues. The CDR3 is CSARRSQGSGAQYF. In DNA form, the CDR3 reads TGCAGTGCTAGGCGCTCCCAGGGGTCGGGAGCCCAGTACTTC.

The chain carries TRBV7-7 and TRBJ2-3; 10 positions agree with TRBD2. The junction had 7 bases not matched to a gene; V was cut back by 5 bases and J by 2 bases. CDR3 length: 16 residues. The germline V gene has CDR1 SSHAT and CDR2 FNYEAQ (reference sequence). The CDR3 DNA sequence: TGTGCCAGCAGCCCCGGGACTAGCGCCCCCACAGATACGCAGTATTTT. Its translation is CASSPGTSAPTDTQYF. Full variable domain (outside the CDR3, taken from reference TRBV7-7 and TRBJ2-3): GAGVSQSPRYKVTKRGQDVTLRCDPISSHATLYWYQQALGQGPEFLTYFNYEAQPDKSGLPSDRFSAERPEGSISTLTIQRTEQRDSAMYRCASSPGTSAPTDTQYFGPGTRLTVL.

This clonotype has only a few counts. The CDR3 DNA is TGTGCCAGCAGCGAGACTAGCGGGAGGGCCGTGTACGAGCAGTACTTC. This codes for CASSETSGRAVYEQYF. The rearrangement links TRBV3-1 to TRBJ2-7, with 14 nucleotides matching TRBD2. CDR1 and CDR2 (germline): LGHDT, YNNKEL (reference sequence). The CDR3 runs 16 residues. Trimming removed 5 bases from V and 4 bases from J; junction bases left unmatched: 7.

The sample holds a few counts of this clonotype. This chain connects TRBV20-1 to TRBJ2-2; D gene uncertain. This CDR3 spans 13 amino acids. Trimming removed 2 bases at V and 9 bases at J, with 13 bases between. From germline, CDR1 is DFQATT and CDR2 SNEGSKA (reference sequence). In nucleotides, the CDR3 is TGCAGTGCTAGACAGGACGAACACCGGGAGCTGTTTTTT. It encodes CSARQDEHRELFF.

This clonotype came up a few times. This chain joins TRBV7-9 and TRBJ2-2, with D possibly TRBD2 on 5 matching bases. Germline V lookup: CDR1 SEHNR, CDR2 FQNEAQ (reference sequence). Trimming shortened V by 10 bases and J by 2 bases, and 14 bases separated the two germline ends. CDR3 size: 14 residues. Here the CDR3 reads CATSPRGNTGELFF. The CDR3 DNA follows: TGTGCCACCTCCCCCCGGGGAAACACCGGGGAGCTGTTTTTT.